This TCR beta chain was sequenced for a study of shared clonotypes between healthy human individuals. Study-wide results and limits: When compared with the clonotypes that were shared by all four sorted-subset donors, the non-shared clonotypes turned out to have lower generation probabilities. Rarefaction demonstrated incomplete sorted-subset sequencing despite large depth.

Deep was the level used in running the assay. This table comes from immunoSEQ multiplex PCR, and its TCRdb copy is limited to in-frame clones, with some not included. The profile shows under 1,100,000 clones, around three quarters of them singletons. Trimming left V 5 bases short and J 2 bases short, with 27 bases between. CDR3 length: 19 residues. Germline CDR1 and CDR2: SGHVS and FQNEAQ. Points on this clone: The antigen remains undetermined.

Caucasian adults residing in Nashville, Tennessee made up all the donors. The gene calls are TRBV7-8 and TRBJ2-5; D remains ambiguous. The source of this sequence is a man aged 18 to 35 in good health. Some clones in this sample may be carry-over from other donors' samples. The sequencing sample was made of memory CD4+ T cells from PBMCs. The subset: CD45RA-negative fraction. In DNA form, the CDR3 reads TGTGCCAGCAGCCGCGTGTCCTGGGTTTCGAGGTCCCTACAAGAGACCCAGTACTTC. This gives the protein CASSRVSWVSRSLQETQYF.